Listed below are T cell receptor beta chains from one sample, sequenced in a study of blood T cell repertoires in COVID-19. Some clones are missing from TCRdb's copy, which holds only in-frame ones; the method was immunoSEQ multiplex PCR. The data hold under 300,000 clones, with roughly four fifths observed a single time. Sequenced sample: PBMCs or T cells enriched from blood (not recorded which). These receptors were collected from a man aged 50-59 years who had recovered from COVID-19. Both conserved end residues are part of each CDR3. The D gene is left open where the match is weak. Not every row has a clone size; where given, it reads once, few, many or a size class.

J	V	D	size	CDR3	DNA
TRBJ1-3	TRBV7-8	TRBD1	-	CASSPGHRGLALSGNTIYF	TGTGCCAGCAGCCCCGGACACAGGGGTTTAGCTCTCTCTGGAAACACCATATATTTT
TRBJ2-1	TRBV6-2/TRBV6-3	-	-	CASSFHRVGEQFF	TGTGCCAGCAGTTTTCACAGGGTTGGGGAGCAGTTCTTC
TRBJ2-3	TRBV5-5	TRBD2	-	CASSLFASGASDTQYF	TGTGCCAGCAGCTTGTTTGCTAGCGGGGCCTCAGATACGCAGTATTTT
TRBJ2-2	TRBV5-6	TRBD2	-	CASSPLAGSGTGELFF	TGTGCCAGCAGCCCCCTAGCGGGGTCCGGGACCGGGGAGCTGTTTTTT
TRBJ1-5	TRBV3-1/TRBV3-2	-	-	CASSRGRGGARNQPQHF	TGTGCCAGCAGCCGGGGTCGGGGGGGCGCGCGCAATCAGCCCCAGCATTTT
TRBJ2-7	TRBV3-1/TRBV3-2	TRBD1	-	CASSQEGTGGSYEQYF	TGTGCCAGCAGCCAAGAGGGGACAGGGGGCTCCTACGAGCAGTACTTC
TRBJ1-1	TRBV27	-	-	CASSFAGVNTEAFF	TGTGCCAGCAGTTTTGCGGGAGTGAACACTGAAGCTTTCTTT
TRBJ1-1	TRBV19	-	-	CASSIRQRFEAFF	TGTGCCAGTAGTATCCGACAGAGATTTGAAGCTTTCTTT
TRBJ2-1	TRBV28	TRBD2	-	CASSFGPSGRRNEQFF	TGTGCCAGCAGTTTCGGGCCGAGCGGGAGAAGGAATGAGCAGTTCTTC
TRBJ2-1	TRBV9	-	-	CASSAPSTVLGEQFF	TGTGCCAGCAGCGCACCCTCGACAGTCCTGGGTGAGCAGTTCTTC
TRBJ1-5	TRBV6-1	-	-	CASSEGGVYSNQPQHF	TGTGCCAGCAGTGAAGGTGGAGTATATAGCAATCAGCCCCAGCATTTT
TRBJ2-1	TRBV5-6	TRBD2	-	CASSLTSGSPNEQFF	TGTGCCAGCAGCCTGACTAGCGGGAGCCCGAATGAGCAGTTCTTC
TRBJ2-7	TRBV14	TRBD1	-	CASSQDFRDRYEQYF	TGTGCCAGCAGCCAAGATTTCCGGGACAGATACGAGCAGTACTTC
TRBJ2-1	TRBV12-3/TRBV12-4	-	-	CASSSPSHEQFF	TGTGCCAGCAGTTCACCTAGTCATGAGCAGTTCTTC
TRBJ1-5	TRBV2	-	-	CASTKGGDSNQPQHF	TGTGCCAGCACCAAGGGGGGGGATAGCAATCAGCCCCAGCATTTT
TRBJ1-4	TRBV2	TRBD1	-	CASDRQGSVSNEKLFF	TGTGCCAGCGATCGACAGGGGTCAGTGTCTAATGAAAAACTGTTTTTT
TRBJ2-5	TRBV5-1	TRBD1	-	CASSLGTGGQETQYF	TGCGCCAGCAGCTTGGGGACAGGGGGGCAAGAGACCCAGTACTTC
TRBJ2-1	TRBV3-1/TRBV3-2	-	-	CASRNRLGYNEQFF	TGTGCCAGCAGGAACAGACTAGGCTACAATGAGCAGTTCTTC
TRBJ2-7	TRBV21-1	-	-	CASSIVCGGQVTSRRQYF	TGTGCCAGCAGCATCGTATGTGGCGGACAAGTTACGAGTCGGAGGCAGTACTTC
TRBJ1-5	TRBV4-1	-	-	CASSQDPSNQPQHF	TGCGCCAGCAGCCAAGATCCGAGCAATCAGCCCCAGCATTTT
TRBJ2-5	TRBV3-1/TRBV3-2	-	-	CASRKGGGGETQYF	TGTGCCAGCAGGAAGGGGGGCGGGGGAGAGACCCAGTACTTC
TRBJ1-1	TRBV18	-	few	CASSPRENTEAFF	TGTGCCAGCTCACCCCGGGAGAACACTGAAGCTTTCTTT
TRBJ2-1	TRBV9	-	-	CASSAYRDDEQFF	TGTGCCAGCAGCGCGTACAGGGACGATGAGCAGTTCTTC
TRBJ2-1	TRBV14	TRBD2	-	CASSPTGGSYNEQFF	TGTGCCAGCAGTCCCACGGGGGGGTCCTACAATGAGCAGTTCTTC
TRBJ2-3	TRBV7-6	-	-	CASSPRTRTDTQYF	TGTGCCAGCAGCCCGAGGACTCGCACAGATACGCAGTATTTT
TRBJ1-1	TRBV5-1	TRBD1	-	CASSLIQGAGTEAFF	TGCGCCAGCAGCCTGATACAGGGGGCGGGGACTGAAGCTTTCTTT
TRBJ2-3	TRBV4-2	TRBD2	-	CASSQPRGGVTDTQYF	TGTGCCAGCAGCCAACCCCGGGGGGGCGTAACAGATACGCAGTATTTT
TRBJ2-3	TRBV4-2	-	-	CASSQDLGQYSTDTQYF	TGTGCCAGCAGCCAAGATCTCGGACAGTACAGCACAGATACGCAGTATTTT
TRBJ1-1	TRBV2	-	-	CASSVQNTEAFF	TGTGCCAGCAGTGTACAGAACACTGAAGCTTTCTTT
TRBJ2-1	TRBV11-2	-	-	CASRMVRGSFYNEQFF	TGTGCCAGCAGGATGGTAAGGGGGAGTTTCTACAATGAGCAGTTCTTC
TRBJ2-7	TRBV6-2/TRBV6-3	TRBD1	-	CASSGPGGQDEQYF	TGTGCCAGCAGTGGCCCTGGGGGACAGGACGAGCAGTACTTC
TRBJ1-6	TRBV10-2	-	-	CASMRTPNNSPLHF	TGCGCCAGCATGAGGACACCTAATAATTCACCCCTCCACTTT